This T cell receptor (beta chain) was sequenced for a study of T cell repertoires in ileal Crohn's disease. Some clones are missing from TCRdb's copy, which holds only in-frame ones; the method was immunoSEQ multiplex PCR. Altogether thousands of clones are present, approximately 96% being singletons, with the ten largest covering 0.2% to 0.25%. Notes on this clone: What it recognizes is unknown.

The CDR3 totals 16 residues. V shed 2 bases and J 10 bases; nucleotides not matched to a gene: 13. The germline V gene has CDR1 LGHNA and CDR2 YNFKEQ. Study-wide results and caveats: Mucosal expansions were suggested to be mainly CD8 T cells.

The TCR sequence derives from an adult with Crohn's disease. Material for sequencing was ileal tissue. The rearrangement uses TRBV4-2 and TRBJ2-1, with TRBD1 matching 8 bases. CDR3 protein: CASSQNPGTGGREQFF. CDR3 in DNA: TGTGCCAGCAGCCAAAACCCCGGGACAGGAGGAAGGGAGCAGTTCTTC.